This paragraph covers one T cell receptor beta chain sequence. The sample is drawn from a study of T cell responses to AZD1222 COVID-19 vaccine. This table comes from immunoSEQ multiplex PCR, and its TCRdb copy is limited to in-frame clones, with some not included. The profile shows about 110,000 clones, roughly 89% of them singletons. Trimming took 5 bases from V and 1 from J; bases not matched to a gene: 6. The V gene's germline CDR1 is SNHLY and CDR2 FYNNEI. This CDR3 is built from 15 residues. Sequences were derived from peripheral blood, sampled 28 days after the second AZD1222 dose. The source is an adult who received the AZD1222 COVID-19 vaccine. V usage is TRBV2 and J usage is TRBJ2-7, with 9 bases that match TRBD1. The CDR3 bases are TGTGCCAGCAGTAAACCCGGGACAGGGTCCTACGAGCAGTACTTC. Translated, it gives CASSKPGTGSYEQYF.